Listed below are T cell receptor beta chains from one sample, sequenced in a study of lymphopenia after photon versus proton radiotherapy. Repertoires were generated with immunoSEQ multiplex PCR, while TCRdb's copy carries only in-frame clones and drops some. The sample lists approximately 16,000 clones, around 83% occurring once. Sequenced here: peripheral blood, sampled from a patient treated with proton-based radiotherapy. Receptors were obtained from a man aged 65 to 79 with pancreatic cancer. The CDR3 runs from the conserved cysteine through the conserved F or W. D genes are given only for firm matches. Clone size is stated in some rows and not others, as once, few, many or a class when expanded.

TRBJ1-3 | . | TRBV19 | . | CASRSVIRGASSGNTIYF | TGTGCCAGTAGATCGGTTATCCGGGGGGCCAGCTCTGGAAACACCATATATTTT
TRBJ2-7 | TRBD2 | TRBV5-1 | . | CASSPGLAGGFLSYEQYF | TGCGCCAGCAGCCCCGGACTAGCGGGGGGGTTTCTTTCCTACGAGCAGTACTTC
TRBJ1-1 | . | TRBV7-2 | . | CASSPRQDTEAFF | TGTGCCAGCAGCCCGCGACAGGACACTGAAGCTTTCTTT
TRBJ1-1 | TRBD1 | TRBV6-5 | . | CASTTGQSEAFF | TGTGCCAGCACCACGGGACAGTCTGAAGCTTTCTTT
TRBJ2-7 | . | TRBV4-2 | once | CASSQDYRGRRTYEQYF | TGTGCCAGCAGCCAGGACTACAGGGGTCGGCGGACCTACGAGCAGTACTTC
TRBJ2-1 | . | TRBV5-1 | . | CASSPNGAEAYNEQFF | TGCGCCAGCAGCCCCAATGGGGCAGAGGCCTACAATGAGCAGTTCTTC
TRBJ1-5 | TRBD1 | TRBV19 | . | CASSIGSQGSNQPQHF | TGTGCCAGTAGTATAGGGTCACAGGGGAGCAATCAGCCCCAGCATTTT
TRBJ1-5 | . | TRBV4-1 | . | CASSREGLEPQHF | TGCGCCAGCAGCCGAGAGGGGCTCGAGCCCCAGCATTTT
TRBJ1-5 | TRBD1 | TRBV2 | . | CASSDRRTGGGQPQHF | TGTGCCAGCAGTGACCGCCGGACAGGGGGCGGGCAGCCCCAGCATTTT
TRBJ1-2 | . | TRBV14 | . | CASSQETVGLGYTF | TGTGCCAGCAGCCAAGAGACGGTCGGACTCGGCTACACCTTC
TRBJ2-3 | TRBD2 | TRBV29-1 | . | CSTWTSSTDTQYF | TGCAGCACATGGACTAGCAGCACAGATACGCAGTATTTT
TRBJ2-7 | TRBD2 | TRBV11-1 | . | CASSLGWTSLYEQYF | TGTGCCAGCAGCTTAGGTTGGACTAGTCTCTACGAGCAGTACTTC
TRBJ2-7 | TRBD1 | TRBV5-1 | . | CASSLAADRVYEQYF | TGCGCCAGCAGCTTGGCCGCAGACAGGGTCTACGAGCAGTACTTC
TRBJ2-7 | . | TRBV13 | . | CASSSTGGQYYEQYF | TGTGCCAGCAGCTCCACCGGGGGTCAATACTACGAGCAGTACTTC
TRBJ1-5 | TRBD1 | TRBV4-2 | . | CASSQTGTGASNQPQHF | TGTGCCAGCAGCCAAACCGGGACAGGGGCCTCAAATCAGCCCCAGCATTTT
TRBJ2-1 | . | TRBV7-7 | . | CASSPRDSNNEQFF | TGTGCCAGCAGCCCACGGGACTCTAACAATGAGCAGTTCTTC
TRBJ2-3 | TRBD2 | TRBV18 | once | CASSVASGGTDTQYF | TGTGCCAGCTCAGTTGCTAGCGGGGGCACAGATACGCAGTATTTT
TRBJ2-1 | . | TRBV10-2 | . | CASRPEGLPADEQFF | TGCGCCAGCCGGCCCGAGGGACTCCCTGCCGATGAGCAGTTCTTC
TRBJ1-5 | . | TRBV14 | . | CASSQDLNQPQHF | TGTGCCAGCAGCCAAGACTTGAATCAGCCCCAGCATTTT
TRBJ2-2 | . | TRBV4-2 | . | CASSQERDDAAGELFF | TGTGCCAGCAGCCAAGAGAGGGACGACGCCGCCGGGGAGCTGTTTTTT
TRBJ1-1 | . | TRBV6-5 | . | CASRGQSSNTEAFF | TGTGCCAGCAGAGGACAGTCTTCGAACACTGAAGCTTTCTTT
TRBJ2-2 | . | TRBV9 | . | CASSVVTDTGELFF | TGTGCCAGCAGCGTAGTGACAGACACCGGGGAGCTGTTTTTT
TRBJ2-2 | . | TRBV20-1 | . | CSEKTGELFF | TGCAGCGAAAAAACCGGGGAGCTGTTTTTT
TRBJ1-2 | TRBD1 | TRBV6-1 | . | CATERGTADGYTF | TGTGCCACTGAGAGGGGGACAGCCGATGGCTACACCTTC
TRBJ2-3 | . | TRBV19 | . | CASSKGRVADTQYF | TGTGCCAGTAGTAAAGGCAGGGTGGCAGATACGCAGTATTTT
TRBJ2-3 | TRBD1 | TRBV11-3 | . | CASSKGQGADTQYF | TGTGCCAGCAGCAAGGGACAGGGGGCAGATACGCAGTATTTT
TRBJ2-3 | . | TRBV6-1 | . | CASSEFKGQGTDTQYF | TGTGCCAGCAGTGAATTTAAGGGGCAGGGCACAGATACGCAGTATTTT
TRBJ1-5 | . | TRBV6-1 | few | CASSEEAGRGQPQHF | TGTGCCAGCAGTGAAGAGGCAGGGAGAGGTCAGCCCCAGCATTTT
TRBJ1-4 | TRBD1 | TRBV5-1 | . | CASSRTGGEEKLFF | TGCGCCAGCAGCCGGACAGGGGGAGAGGAAAAACTGTTTTTT
TRBJ2-7 | TRBD2 | TRBV4-2 | . | CASRASGGRYEQYF | TGTGCCAGCAGGGCTAGCGGGGGGAGGTACGAGCAGTACTTC
TRBJ2-7 | . | TRBV29-1 | . | CSVEPRVGSREQYF | TGCAGCGTTGAGCCGCGGGTCGGTTCGCGGGAGCAGTACTTC
TRBJ1-2 | . | TRBV28 | . | CASSPLWDFNGLTF | TGTGCCAGCAGTCCCTTGTGGGACTTCAATGGTCTCACCTTC
TRBJ2-5 | TRBD2 | TRBV2 | . | CASSDGSGGRVRYF | TGTGCCAGCAGTGATGGTAGCGGGGGCCGCGTAAGGTACTTC
TRBJ2-1 | . | TRBV29-1 | . | CSVEALYSEQFF | TGCAGCGTTGAAGCCCTCTACAGTGAGCAGTTCTTC
TRBJ2-1 | . | TRBV6-4 | . | CASSRERSGYNEQFF | TGTGCCAGCAGTCGGGAGCGATCGGGTTACAATGAGCAGTTCTTC
TRBJ2-5 | . | TRBV7-9 | . | CASSLRGDKSQETQYF | TGTGCCAGCAGCCTACGGGGGGACAAAAGCCAAGAGACCCAGTACTTC
TRBJ1-2 | TRBD1 | TRBV9 | . | CASSTLDRGKGVRSYTF | TGTGCCAGCAGCACTTTGGACAGGGGGAAAGGAGTTCGAAGCTACACCTTC
TRBJ2-7 | TRBD1 | TRBV29-1 | . | CSETRDRSLSYEQYF | TGCAGCGAGACGCGGGACAGGAGTTTATCCTACGAGCAGTACTTC
TRBJ1-1 | . | TRBV30 | . | CASRPSTTQNTEAFF | TGTGCCTCCCGACCGTCCACCACACAGAACACTGAAGCTTTCTTT
TRBJ1-2 | TRBD1 | TRBV6-4 | once | CASSDSTNRGPSYGYTF | TGTGCCAGCAGTGACTCGACGAACAGGGGACCTTCCTATGGCTACACCTTC
TRBJ2-3 | TRBD1 | TRBV19 | . | CASSMGTGSPDTQYF | TGTGCCAGTAGTATGGGGACAGGCTCTCCAGATACGCAGTATTTT
TRBJ1-2 | . | TRBV6-5 | . | CASSLDSYGYTF | TGTGCCAGCAGTCTGGACTCCTATGGCTACACCTTC
TRBJ2-7 | . | TRBV10-2 | . | CASSESKGRGYEQYF | TGCGCCAGCAGTGAGTCGAAAGGCAGGGGCTACGAGCAGTACTTC
TRBJ1-5 | . | TRBV19 | . | CASSIEGQPQHF | TGTGCCAGTAGTATAGAGGGTCAGCCCCAGCATTTT